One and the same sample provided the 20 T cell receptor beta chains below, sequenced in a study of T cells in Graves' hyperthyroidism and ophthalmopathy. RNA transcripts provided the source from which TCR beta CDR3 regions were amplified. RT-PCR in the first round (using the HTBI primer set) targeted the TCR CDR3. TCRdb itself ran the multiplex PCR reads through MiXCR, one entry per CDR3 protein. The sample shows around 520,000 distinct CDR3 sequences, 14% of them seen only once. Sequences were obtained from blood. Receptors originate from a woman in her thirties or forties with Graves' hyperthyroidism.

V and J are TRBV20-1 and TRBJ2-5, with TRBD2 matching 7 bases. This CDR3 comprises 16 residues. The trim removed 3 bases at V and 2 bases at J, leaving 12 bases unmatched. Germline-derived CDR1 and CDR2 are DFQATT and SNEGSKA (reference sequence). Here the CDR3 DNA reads TGCAGTGCTAGTCCCCTGTGGGGGGAGGGGCAAGAGACCCAGTACTTC. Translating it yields CSASPLWGEGQETQYF.

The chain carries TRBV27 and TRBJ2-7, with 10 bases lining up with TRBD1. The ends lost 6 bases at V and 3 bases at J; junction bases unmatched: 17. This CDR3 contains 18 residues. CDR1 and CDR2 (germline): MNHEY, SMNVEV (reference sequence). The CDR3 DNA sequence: TGTGCCAGCAGCCGCTCCGCGACAGGACAGGGGGATATCTACGAGCAGTACTTC. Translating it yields CASSRSATGQGDIYEQYF.

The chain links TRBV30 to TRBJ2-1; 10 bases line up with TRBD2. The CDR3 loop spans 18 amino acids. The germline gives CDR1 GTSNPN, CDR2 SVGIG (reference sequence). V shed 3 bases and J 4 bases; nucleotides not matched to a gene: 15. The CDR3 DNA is TGTGCCTGGAGCACCCTCGATCGGACTAGCGGCCAGTACAATGAGCAGTTCTTC. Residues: CAWSTLDRTSGQYNEQFF.

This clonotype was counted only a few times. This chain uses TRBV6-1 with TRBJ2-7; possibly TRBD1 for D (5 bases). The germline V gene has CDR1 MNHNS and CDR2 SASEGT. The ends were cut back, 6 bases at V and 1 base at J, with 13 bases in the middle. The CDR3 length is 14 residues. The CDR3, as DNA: TGTGCCAGCAGCCCGAGACAGAGTTCCTACGAGCAGTACTTC. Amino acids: CASSPRQSSYEQYF.

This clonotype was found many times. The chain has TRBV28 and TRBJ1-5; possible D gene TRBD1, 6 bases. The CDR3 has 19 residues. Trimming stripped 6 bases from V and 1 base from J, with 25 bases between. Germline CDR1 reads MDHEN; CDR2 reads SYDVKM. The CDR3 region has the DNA TGTGCCAGCAGCCCTCCCCTACAGGGTCGGGCCCTAAGCAATCAGCCCCAGCATTTT. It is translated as CASSPPLQGRALSNQPQHF. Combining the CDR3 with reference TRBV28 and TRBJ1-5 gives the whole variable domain DVKVTQSSRYLVKRTGEKVFLECVQDMDHENMFWYRQDPGLGLRLIYFSYDVKMKEKGDIPEGYSVSREKKERFSLILESASTNQTSMYLCASSPPLQGRALSNQPQHFGDGTRLSIL.

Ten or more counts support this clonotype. The CDR3 here is CASRRTGGASYEQYF. DNA of the CDR3: TGTGCCAGCAGGAGAACAGGGGGCGCCTCCTACGAGCAGTACTTC. This rearrangement joins TRBV28 to TRBJ2-7, with 9 nucleotides matching TRBD1. J gave up 0 bases and V 6 bases, and 6 bases lay outside the gene matches. CDR3 length: 15 residues. Germline V CDR1 and CDR2: MDHEN, SYDVKM.

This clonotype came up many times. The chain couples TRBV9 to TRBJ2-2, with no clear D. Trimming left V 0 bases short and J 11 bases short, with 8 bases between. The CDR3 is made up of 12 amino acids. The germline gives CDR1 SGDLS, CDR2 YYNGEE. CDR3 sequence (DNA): TGTGCCAGCAGCGTAGTTGAAACCGAGCTGTTTTTT. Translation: CASSVVETELFF.

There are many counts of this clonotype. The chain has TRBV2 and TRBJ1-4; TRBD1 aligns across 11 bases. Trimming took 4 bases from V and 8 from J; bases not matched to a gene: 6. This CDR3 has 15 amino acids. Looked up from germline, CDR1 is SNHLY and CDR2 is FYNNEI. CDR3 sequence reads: CASSVTGTGGEKLFF. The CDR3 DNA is TGTGCCAGCAGTGTTACCGGGACAGGGGGGGAAAAACTGTTTTTT.

CDR3 sequence (DNA): TGCGCCAGCAGCTTGTACGGCAGGGCAGATACGCAGTATTTT. It specifies CASSLYGRADTQYF. The chain joins TRBV5-1 to TRBJ2-3; TRBD1 is a possible D gene (5 bases). Germline CDR1 and CDR2: SGHRS and YFSETQ. CDR3 length: 14 amino acids. The ends were cut back, 1 base at V and 4 bases at J, with 10 bases in the middle.

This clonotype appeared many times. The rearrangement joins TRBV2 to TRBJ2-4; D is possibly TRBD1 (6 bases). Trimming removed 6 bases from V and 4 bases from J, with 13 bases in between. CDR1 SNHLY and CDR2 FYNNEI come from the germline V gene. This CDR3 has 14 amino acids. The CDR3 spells CASRVSGQKNIQYF. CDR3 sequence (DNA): TGTGCCAGCAGGGTTTCTGGACAGAAAAACATTCAGTACTTC.

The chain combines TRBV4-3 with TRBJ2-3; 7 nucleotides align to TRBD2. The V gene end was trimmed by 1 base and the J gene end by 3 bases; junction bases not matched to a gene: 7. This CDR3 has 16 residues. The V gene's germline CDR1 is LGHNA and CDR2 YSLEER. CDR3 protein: CASSQVSGRGTDTQYF. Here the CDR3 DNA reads TGCGCCAGCAGCCAAGTTAGTGGGCGGGGGACAGATACGCAGTATTTT.

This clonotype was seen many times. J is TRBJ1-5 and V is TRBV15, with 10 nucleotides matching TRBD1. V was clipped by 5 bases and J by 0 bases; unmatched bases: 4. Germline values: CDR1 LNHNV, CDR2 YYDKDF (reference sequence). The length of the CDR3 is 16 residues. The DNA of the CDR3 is TGTGCCACCAGCGGGGACAGGGGTAATAGCAATCAGCCCCAGCATTTT. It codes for CATSGDRGNSNQPQHF.

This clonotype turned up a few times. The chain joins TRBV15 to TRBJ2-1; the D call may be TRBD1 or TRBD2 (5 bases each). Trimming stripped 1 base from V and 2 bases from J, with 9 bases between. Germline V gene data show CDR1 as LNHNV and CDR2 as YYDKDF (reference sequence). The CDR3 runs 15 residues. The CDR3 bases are TGTGCCACCAGCAGAGTCGGGGCAGCCTACAATGAGCAGTTCTTC. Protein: CATSRVGAAYNEQFF.

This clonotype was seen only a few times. The CDR3 sequence: CASSEAGVGVYEQYF. The CDR3 region has the DNA TGTGCCAGCAGTGAAGCAGGGGTAGGGGTCTACGAGCAGTACTTC. This chain uses TRBV6-1 with TRBJ2-7, with TRBD1 as a possible D gene (5 bases). Trimming took 0 bases from V and 3 from J, leaving 12 bases between them. Germline V CDR1 and CDR2: MNHNS, SASEGT. CDR3 size: 15 residues.

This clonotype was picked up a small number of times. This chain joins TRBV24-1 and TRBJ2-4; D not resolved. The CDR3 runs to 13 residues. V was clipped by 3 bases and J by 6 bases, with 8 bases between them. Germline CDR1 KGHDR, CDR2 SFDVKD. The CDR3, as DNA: TGTGCCACCAGTGATCGAGGTGGAAACATTCAGTACTTC. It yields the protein CATSDRGGNIQYF.

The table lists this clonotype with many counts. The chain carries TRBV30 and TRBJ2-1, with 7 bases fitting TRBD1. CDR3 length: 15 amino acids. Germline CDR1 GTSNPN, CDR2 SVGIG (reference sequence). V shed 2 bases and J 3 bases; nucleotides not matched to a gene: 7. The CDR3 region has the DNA TGTGCCTGGAGTTCCGGGGACAGTTTCTACAATGAGCAGTTCTTC. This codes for CAWSSGDSFYNEQFF.

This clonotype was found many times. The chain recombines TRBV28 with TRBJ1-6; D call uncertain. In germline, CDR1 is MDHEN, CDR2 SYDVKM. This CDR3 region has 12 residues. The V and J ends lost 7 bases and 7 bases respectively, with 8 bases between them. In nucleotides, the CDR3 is TGTGCCAGCACCGAAGGGAATTCACCCCTCCACTTT. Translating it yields CASTEGNSPLHF.

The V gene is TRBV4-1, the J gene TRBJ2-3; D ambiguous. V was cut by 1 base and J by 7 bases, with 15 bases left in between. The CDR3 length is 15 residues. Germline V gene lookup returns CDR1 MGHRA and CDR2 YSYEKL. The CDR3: CASSQGSVGTHTQYF. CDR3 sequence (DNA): TGCGCCAGCAGCCAAGGATCAGTCGGTACACATACGCAGTATTTT.

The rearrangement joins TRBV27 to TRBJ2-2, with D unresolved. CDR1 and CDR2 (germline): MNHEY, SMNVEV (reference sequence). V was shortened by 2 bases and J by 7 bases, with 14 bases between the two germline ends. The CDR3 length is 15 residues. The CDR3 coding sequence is TGTGCCAGCAGTTTAATAGGACCACTGGGCGGGGAGCTGTTTTTT. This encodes CASSLIGPLGGELFF.

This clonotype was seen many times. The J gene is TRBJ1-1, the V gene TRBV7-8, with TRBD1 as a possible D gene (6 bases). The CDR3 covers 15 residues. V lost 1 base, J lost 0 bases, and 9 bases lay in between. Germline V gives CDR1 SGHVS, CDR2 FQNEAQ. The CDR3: CASSLVGQLNTEAFF. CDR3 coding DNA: TGTGCCAGCAGCTTAGTCGGACAGTTGAACACTGAAGCTTTCTTT.